One sample yielded the 21 T cell receptor beta chains listed below, sequenced in a study of T cell clones after liver transplantation. TCRbeta sequences of proliferating CFSE-low MLR cells were labeled alloreactive. The antigens for these receptors are not known. Profiled with immunoSEQ multiplex PCR; TCRdb holds only in-frame clones, not every one. The table includes around 5,600 clones, approximately 29% detected once. The specimen sequenced was CD4+ T cells from cultured PBMCs. All receptors come from a human patient who received a liver transplant. These T cells may partly come from the graft donor.

This clone was detected a few times. This rearrangement joins TRBV5-4 to TRBJ2-5; 13 nucleotides align to TRBD2. V shed 4 bases, J shed 11 bases, and the junction held 11 bases outside the gene matches. Germline loops: CDR1 SGHNT, CDR2 YYREEE (reference sequence). The CDR3 consists of 15 residues. Here the CDR3 DNA reads TGTGCCAGCAGCCCCAGGACTAGCGGGGGCGGGGAGCAGTACTTC. Protein product: CASSPRTSGGGEQYF.

This clone is medium-sized within its sample. The gene calls are TRBV9 and TRBJ2-3; the match to TRBD2 covers 9 bases. This CDR3 contains 15 residues. Germline CDR1 is SGDLS and CDR2 is YYNGEE. Trimming removed 0 bases from V and 5 bases from J; junction bases left unmatched: 4. For the CDR3, the DNA is TGTGCCAGCAGCGTAGAAGGCGGGAGGGGAGATACGCAGTATTTT. This translates into CASSVEGGRGDTQYF.

This chain connects TRBV6-5 to TRBJ2-3, with a weak D call TRBD1 (5 bases). CDR3 length: 13 amino acids. CDR1 and CDR2 (germline): MNHEY, SVGAGI. Deletions cut 10 bases from V and 4 bases from J, with 15 bases between. The CDR3 DNA follows: TGTGCCACCCTAACCCCAGGGTCAGATACGCAGTATTTT. Translation gives CATLTPGSDTQYF.

J is TRBJ2-1 and V is TRBV4-1; a weak D match, TRBD2 (6 bases). The CDR3 runs 11 residues. Deletions cut 4 bases from V and 16 bases from J, with 14 bases between. The germline V gene encodes CDR1 MGHRA and CDR2 YSYEKL. The CDR3 sequence is CASSPGLSVFF. In nucleotides, the CDR3 is TGCGCCAGCAGCCCGGGACTCTCCGTCTTCTTC.

The chain employs TRBV7-3 and TRBJ2-7; 7 nucleotides align to TRBD2. Trimming removed 1 base from V and 6 bases from J; junction bases left unmatched: 6. The CDR3 runs 14 residues. CDR1 SGHTA and CDR2 FQGTGA come from the germline V gene. CDR3 nucleotide sequence: TGTGCCAGCAGCTTAAAGGTGTCTAGCGGCGAGCAGTACTTC. Protein: CASSLKVSSGEQYF.

This chain links TRBV14 with TRBJ1-1; D perhaps matches TRBD1 (5 bases). The germline V gene encodes CDR1 SGHDN and CDR2 FVKESK. V lost 3 bases and J 0 bases, leaving 11 bases between the germline ends. The CDR3 is 15 amino acids. CDR3 loop: CASSQLGTLNTEAFF. The CDR3 nucleotides are TGTGCCAGCAGCCAGCTCGGGACTCTGAACACTGAAGCTTTCTTT.

The V and J genes are TRBV5-1 and TRBJ2-5; 10 bases match TRBD1. The J call could be wrong; TRBJ2-7 is a better fit for the DNA end. The CDR3 extends over 15 amino acids. Germline V gives CDR1 SGHRS, CDR2 YFSETQ. The CDR3 loop reads CASRRGDRGLYEQYF. In DNA form, the CDR3 reads TGCGCCAGCAGGAGAGGCGACAGGGGGCTCTACGAGCAGTACTTC.

This clone was seen a few times. V and J are TRBV7-8 and TRBJ2-1, with TRBD2 matching over 11 bases. The V segment lost 3 bases and the J segment 6 bases; nucleotides outside the gene matches: 10. Germline V gene sequence: CDR1 SGHVS, CDR2 FQNEAQ. The CDR3 runs to 17 residues. CDR3 bases: TGTGCCAGCAGCTTTTTCGGATTAGCGGGAGGGAGCAATGAGCAGTTCTTC. Its translation is CASSFFGLAGGSNEQFF.

There are a few counts of this clone. The chain joins TRBV4-1 to TRBJ1-2; D perhaps matches TRBD1 (5 bases). The CDR3 spans 13 residues. Per germline, CDR1 MGHRA and CDR2 YSYEKL. V was clipped by 5 bases and J by 4 bases, with 11 bases between them. The CDR3 DNA is TGCGCCAGCAGCGGGTGGGGCTCCTATGGCTACACCTTC. Its protein is CASSGWGSYGYTF.

The V and J genes are TRBV27 and TRBJ2-1; D perhaps matches TRBD2 (6 bases). The CDR3 is 16 residues long. Germline-derived CDR1 and CDR2 are MNHEY and SMNVEV (reference sequence). Trimming removed 3 bases from V and 5 bases from J, with 17 bases in between. This CDR3 is CASSFRLEWGDNEQFF. Written as DNA, the CDR3 is TGTGCCAGCAGTTTTCGTTTGGAGTGGGGGGACAATGAGCAGTTCTTC.

The rearrangement joins TRBV27 to TRBJ2-7; TRBD2 aligns across 9 bases. Looked up from germline, CDR1 is MNHEY and CDR2 is SMNVEV (reference sequence). The ends lost 6 bases at V and 2 bases at J; junction bases unmatched: 8. The CDR3 is 15 amino acids. CDR3 in amino acids: CASSQAGGSTYEQYF. The CDR3 DNA follows: TGTGCCAGCAGCCAAGCGGGAGGTTCAACCTACGAGCAGTACTTC.

This clone has just one count. J is TRBJ2-1 and V is TRBV29-1, with unresolved D. This CDR3 is 15 amino acids long. V was clipped by 3 bases and J by 0 bases, with 12 bases between them. The V gene's germline CDR1 is SQVTM and CDR2 ANQGSEA. Written as DNA, the CDR3 is TGCAGCGTTGAGAAGGAGTGGGGCTCCTACAATGAGCAGTTCTTC. Translation: CSVEKEWGSYNEQFF.

The chain joins TRBV18 to TRBJ2-1; 7 nucleotides agree with TRBD1. Per the germline V gene, CDR1 is KGHSH and CDR2 is LQKENI. This CDR3 region has 12 residues. J was trimmed by 7 bases and V by 5 bases; bases with no gene match: 2. The CDR3 DNA follows: TGTGCCAGCTCAATACAGGGGAATGAGCAGTTCTTC. It codes for CASSIQGNEQFF. The full variable domain, with the rest looked up from reference TRBV18 and TRBJ2-1, is NAGVMQNPRHLVRRRGQEARLRCSPMKGHSHVYWYRQLPEEGLKFMVYLQKENIIDESGMPKERFSAEFPKEGPSILRIQQVVRGDSAAYFCASSIQGNEQFFGPGTRLTVL.

Sample share makes this clone medium-sized. The gene calls are TRBV6-5 and TRBJ1-1, with no clear D. This CDR3 region has 13 residues. Germline CDR1 MNHEY, CDR2 SVGAGI. Between the trimmed V and J ends, which lost 2 bases and 11 bases, there was a span of 15 bases. This CDR3 reads CASSYPRSRVAFF. The CDR3 DNA reads as TGTGCCAGCAGTTACCCACGGTCACGGGTCGCTTTCTTT.

The chain joins TRBV7-2 to TRBJ1-5; tentatively, D is TRBD1 (5 bases). This CDR3 comprises 16 residues. From germline, CDR1 is SGHTA and CDR2 FQGNSA. V dropped 1 base and J dropped 2 bases, with 12 bases sitting between them. The DNA for the CDR3 is TGTGCCAGCAGCTTAGTTGGGGGTTCGGGCAATCAGCCCCAGCATTTT. Translated, it gives CASSLVGGSGNQPQHF.

The V call is TRBV5-1, the J call TRBJ2-7; no reliable D call. The germline V and J ends were trimmed by 2 bases and 3 bases, with 12 bases remaining between them. The germline V gene has CDR1 SGHRS and CDR2 YFSETQ. The length of the CDR3 is 14 residues. DNA of the CDR3: TGCGCCAGCAGCTTCTGGCAGGCCGACTACGAGCAGTACTTC. Protein: CASSFWQADYEQYF.

By proportion, this clone is medium-sized. The V and J genes are TRBV5-4 and TRBJ1-1; a possible D gene is TRBD1 (5 bases). V was shortened by 4 bases and J by 1 base, with 11 bases between the two germline ends. The germline V gene encodes CDR1 SGHNT and CDR2 YYREEE (reference sequence). The CDR3 covers 14 residues. In nucleotides, the CDR3 is TGTGCCAGCAGCCCCGGACAAAGGAACACTGAAGCTTTCTTT. Translation: CASSPGQRNTEAFF.

J is TRBJ1-1 and V is TRBV30; no clear D gene. The CDR3 runs 13 residues. V shed 3 bases and J shed 4 bases, with 12 bases lying between them. Germline lookup yields CDR1 GTSNPN and CDR2 SVGIG (reference sequence). CDR3 DNA: TGTGCCTGGAGCGAGCGAATGAGCACTGAAGCTTTCTTT. Protein sequence: CAWSERMSTEAFF.

This CDR3 is CSVSNRGDWRQEGEKLFF. The CDR3 DNA sequence: TGCAGCGTTTCGAACAGGGGAGACTGGAGACAGGAGGGTGAAAAACTGTTTTTT. The chain employs TRBV29-1 and TRBJ1-4; TRBD1 aligns across 7 bases. CDR1 SQVTM and CDR2 ANQGSEA come from the germline V gene. The CDR3 has 18 amino acids. V was pared by 5 bases and J by 7 bases, with 22 bases of the junction left unmatched.

The chain carries TRBV11-3 and TRBJ2-7, with TRBD1 matching 9 bases. The CDR3 extends over 15 amino acids. Germline V lookup: CDR1 SGHNT, CDR2 YENEEA. Losses at the gene ends were 5 bases for V and 3 bases for J; bases not matched to a gene: 8. This chain's CDR3 is CASSPLGTGRYEQYF. CDR3 DNA: TGTGCCAGCAGCCCACTCGGGACAGGGCGCTACGAGCAGTACTTC.

Comment on this clone: A far larger clone is just one base off, so this is likely a read error. The genes are TRBV5-6 and TRBJ2-3; perhaps D is TRBD1 or TRBD2 (5 bases each). Trimming removed 0 bases from V and 2 bases from J, with 13 bases in between. The CDR3 is 16 amino acids. The germline gives CDR1 SGHDT, CDR2 YYEEEE. CDR3 amino acids: CASSLGGTGSTDTQYF. Here the CDR3 DNA reads TGTGCCAGCAGCTTGGGAGGGACGGGGTCCACAGATACGCAGTATTTT.